This TCR beta chain was found in a study of blood T cells in healthy people across ages. For the second PCR, which ran for about 6 to 11 cycles, a sample-barcoded 5' primer and a J-beta primer mix were used. Each CDR3 protein gets one entry after TCRdb re-called the 5' RACE reads with MiXCR. The sample shows about 1.4 million distinct CDR3 sequences, around 59% of them seen only once. Germline trimming cut 1 base from V and 5 bases from J; bases unmatched to any gene: 6. The CDR3 totals 16 residues. Germline loops: CDR1 LGHNA, CDR2 YSLEER. The source of this sequence is a man aged 18 to 29 in good health. The sequencing input was blood. The chain uses TRBV4-3 and TRBJ2-3; 10 nucleotides agree with TRBD2. The CDR3 region is CASSQGGAGGRDTQYF. In nucleotides, the CDR3 is TGCGCCAGCAGCCAAGGTGGAGCGGGGGGGCGAGATACGCAGTATTTT.